The 21 T cell receptor beta chains listed next were all sequenced from one sample in a study of identical twins. Each CDR3 protein is one row after TCRdb ran MiXCR on the 5' RACE reads. The sample shows 1,800,000 or so distinct CDR3 sequences, around a third of them seen only once. The sample consisted of cord blood. Receptors were obtained from a newborn girl in good health.

V and J are TRBV19 and TRBJ1-1, with 9 bases lining up with TRBD1. The germline CDR1 and CDR2 sequences are LNHDA and SQIVND (reference sequence). The CDR3 runs to 17 residues. The V and J ends lost 4 bases and 10 bases, in that order; junction bases with no gene match: 19. The CDR3 loop reads CASSKNRNRDREDSAFF. CDR3 nucleotide sequence: TGTGCCAGTAGTAAAAACCGGAACCGGGACAGGGAGGATTCAGCTTTCTTT.

This clonotype was detected many times. The V call is TRBV4-1, the J call TRBJ2-7; D ambiguous. The CDR3 is 14 amino acids. Germline V lookup: CDR1 MGHRA, CDR2 YSYEKL. V dropped 0 bases and J dropped 1 base, with 7 bases sitting between them. CDR3 nucleotide sequence: TGCGCCAGCAGCCAAGATCCACGGTCCTACGAGCAGTACTTC. Translating gives CASSQDPRSYEQYF.

In this sample, this clonotype turned up a few times. This chain connects TRBV28 to TRBJ2-3; 8 nucleotides agree with TRBD1. The CDR3 runs to 20 residues. The ends lost 4 bases at V and 0 bases at J; junction bases unmatched: 18. The germline gives CDR1 MDHEN, CDR2 SYDVKM. The DNA for the CDR3 is TGTGCCAGCAGTTATATCCTCTCCCTACAGGGGGGATGGAGCACAGATACGCAGTATTTT. The encoded protein is CASSYILSLQGGWSTDTQYF. Based on the CDR3 plus reference TRBV28 and TRBJ2-3, the full variable domain is DVKVTQSSRYLVKRTGEKVFLECVQDMDHENMFWYRQDPGLGLRLIYFSYDVKMKEKGDIPEGYSVSREKKERFSLILESASTNQTSMYLCASSYILSLQGGWSTDTQYFGPGTRLTVL.

Only a few counts were recorded for this clonotype. The chain has TRBV7-2 and TRBJ1-1; perhaps TRBD1 as D (5 bases). V lost 1 base, J lost 5 bases, and 14 bases lay in between. This CDR3 has 15 amino acids. CDR1 and CDR2 from the germline V gene are SGHTA and FQGNSA. CDR3 protein: CASSLVGGTRTEAFF. CDR3 bases: TGTGCCAGCAGCTTAGTGGGGGGAACGAGGACTGAAGCTTTCTTT.

The rearrangement links TRBV28 to TRBJ1-2, with D possibly TRBD1 on 5 matching bases. The CDR3 runs to 14 residues. From germline, CDR1 is MDHEN and CDR2 SYDVKM. The germline V and J ends were trimmed by 5 bases and 4 bases, with 14 bases remaining between them. The CDR3 sequence: CASSPADRVYGYTF. The DNA of the CDR3 is TGTGCCAGCAGTCCCGCCGACAGAGTCTATGGCTACACCTTC.

This chain links TRBV28 with TRBJ2-3; D not certain. The CDR3 is 16 residues long. V shed 4 bases and J shed 2 bases, with 16 bases lying between them. Germline V CDR1 and CDR2: MDHEN, SYDVKM. The CDR3 loop reads CASSSPSRGPTDTQYF. DNA of the CDR3: TGTGCCAGCAGTTCCCCATCTCGCGGACCCACAGATACGCAGTATTTT.

The genes are TRBV20-1 and TRBJ2-7, with 16 bases aligning to TRBD2. The CDR3 is made up of 15 amino acids. CDR1 is DFQATT and CDR2 is SNEGSKA in the germline V gene (reference sequence). CDR3 sequence reads: CSAGTSGRAPYEQYF. The CDR3 nucleotides are TGCAGCGCCGGGACTAGCGGGAGGGCGCCCTACGAGCAGTACTTC.

This clonotype showed up just once. The V and J genes are TRBV29-1 and TRBJ2-7; D perhaps matches TRBD1 (6 bases). The germline gives CDR1 SQVTM, CDR2 ANQGSEA. The CDR3 loop spans 16 amino acids. The germline V and J ends were trimmed by 1 base and 4 bases, with 20 bases remaining between them. As DNA, the CDR3 is TGCAGCGTTGAAGGTGGAACCAGTGGGGGCTGGTACGAGCAGTACTTC. This gives the protein CSVEGGTSGGWYEQYF.

This clonotype occurred many times. The V and J genes are TRBV5-1 and TRBJ1-4; tentative D call: TRBD1 (6 bases). The CDR3 has 14 amino acids. The V end lost 0 bases, the J end lost 3 bases, and 6 bases lay between the germline ends. CDR1 and CDR2 (germline): SGHRS, YFSETQ. CDR3 in amino acids: CASSLGTANEKLFF. The CDR3 DNA reads as TGCGCCAGCAGCTTGGGGACAGCTAATGAAAAACTGTTTTTT.

The J gene is TRBJ1-3, the V gene TRBV5-1; possibly TRBD1 for D (5 bases). CDR1 is SGHRS and CDR2 is YFSETQ in the germline V gene. V gave up 0 bases and J gave up 4 bases, with 11 bases separating them. CDR3 length: 15 residues. CDR3 sequence (DNA): TGCGCCAGCAGCTTGGCAGGGAAAGGGGGAAACACCATATATTTT. Protein: CASSLAGKGGNTIYF.

This clonotype was observed a handful of times. The chain couples TRBV11-2 to TRBJ1-6, with a possible D match to TRBD1 (6 bases). Trimming shortened V by 5 bases and J by 3 bases, and 17 bases separated the two germline ends. The germline V gene has CDR1 SGHAT and CDR2 FQNNGV. This CDR3 comprises 17 residues. The CDR3 is CASSPSRTGLYNSPLHF. CDR3 nucleotide sequence: TGTGCCAGCAGCCCTAGTAGAACAGGGCTCTATAATTCACCCCTCCACTTT. Together with reference TRBV11-2 and TRBJ1-6, the CDR3 gives the full variable domain: EAGVAQSPRYKIIEKRQSVAFWCNPISGHATLYWYQQILGQGPKLLIQFQNNGVVDDSQLPKDRFSAERLKGVDSTLKIQPAKLEDSAVYLCASSPSRTGLYNSPLHFGNGTRLTVT.

This clonotype was seen many times. This chain connects TRBV15 to TRBJ2-1, with a weak D call TRBD1 (6 bases). CDR3 length: 19 amino acids. Trimming cost V 0 bases and J 0 bases, with 18 bases left between them. Germline CDR1 reads LNHNV; CDR2 reads YYDKDF (reference sequence). The CDR3 reads CATSREGTRTGISYNEQFF. The CDR3 nucleotides are TGTGCCACCAGCAGAGAGGGTACCCGAACAGGGATCTCCTACAATGAGCAGTTCTTC. Combining the CDR3 with reference TRBV15 and TRBJ2-1 gives the whole variable domain DAMVIQNPRYQVTQFGKPVTLSCSQTLNHNVMYWYQQKSSQAPKLLFHYYDKDFNNEADTPDNFQSRRPNTSFCFLDIRSPGLGDTAMYLCATSREGTRTGISYNEQFFGPGTRLTVL.

The chain joins TRBV19 to TRBJ2-1; D gene ambiguous. V shed 4 bases and J shed 3 bases, with 4 bases lying between them. CDR3 length: 12 amino acids. From germline, CDR1 is LNHDA and CDR2 SQIVND (reference sequence). CDR3 sequence: CASSTFYNEQFF. The CDR3 nucleotides are TGTGCCAGTAGTACTTTCTACAATGAGCAGTTCTTC.

This clonotype was counted only a few times. The rearrangement uses TRBV7-2 and TRBJ1-5; no definite D call. The CDR3 covers 15 residues. Germline values: CDR1 SGHTA, CDR2 FQGNSA. V lost 1 base, J lost 1 base, and 8 bases lay in between. The chain's CDR3 is CASSLEDGSNQPQHF. The CDR3 region has the DNA TGTGCCAGCAGCTTAGAGGACGGGAGCAATCAGCCCCAGCATTTT.

This rearrangement joins TRBV14 to TRBJ2-6, with 7 bases fitting TRBD1. Germline CDR1 SGHDN, CDR2 FVKESK. The CDR3 totals 16 residues. Trimming took 3 bases from V and 0 from J; bases not matched to a gene: 2. The CDR3 reads CASSHWDSSGANVLTF. In DNA form, the CDR3 reads TGTGCCAGCAGCCATTGGGACAGCTCTGGGGCCAACGTCCTGACTTTC.

The chain employs TRBV5-1 and TRBJ2-3; TRBD1 or TRBD2 may be the D gene (6 bases each). The CDR3 contains 15 residues. Germline V gene data show CDR1 as SGHRS and CDR2 as YFSETQ. With 4 bases removed from V and 2 bases from J, the gap between germline ends came to 14 bases. The CDR3 coding sequence is TGCGCCAGCAGCGTCGGAGGGGGGCACACAGATACGCAGTATTTT. Translation: CASSVGGGHTDTQYF.

The chain employs TRBV24-1 and TRBJ2-3; D may be TRBD2 (6 bases). Germline V gene sequence: CDR1 KGHDR, CDR2 SFDVKD. V was trimmed by 5 bases and J by 2 bases, leaving 13 bases between them. The CDR3 is 15 amino acids. The CDR3 sequence: CATSVGGMVTDTQYF. CDR3 nucleotide sequence: TGTGCCACCAGTGTCGGAGGGATGGTCACAGATACGCAGTATTTT.

The chain links TRBV25-1 to TRBJ2-7, with 8 nucleotides matching TRBD2. With V trimmed by 3 bases and J by 0 bases, 7 bases remained unmatched. CDR1 is MGHDK, CDR2 SYGVNS, per germline. This CDR3 has 16 amino acids. The DNA for the CDR3 is TGTGCCAGCAGTGAGGGAACCGGGACTAGCTCCTACGAGCAGTACTTC. This translates into CASSEGTGTSSYEQYF.

This clonotype occurred a few times. The chain couples TRBV28 to TRBJ2-5, with 12 bases identical to TRBD2. Germline CDR1 MDHEN, CDR2 SYDVKM. CDR3 size: 15 residues. The J segment lost 10 bases and the V segment lost 5 bases, leaving 11 bases of the junction unmatched. CDR3 sequence: CASSLWTSGDNFQYF. Written as DNA, the CDR3 is TGTGCCAGCAGTCTTTGGACTAGCGGGGACAATTTCCAGTACTTC.

Worth noting for this clonotype: The junction and the germline gene differ at one end; a read error may be behind it. The V and J genes are TRBV28 and TRBJ1-2, with D unclear. This CDR3 comprises 13 residues. Germline V gives CDR1 MDHEN, CDR2 SYDVKM. CDR3: CASSSSGWYGHTF. In nucleotides, the CDR3 is TGTGCCAGCAGTTCATCGGGTTGGTATGGCCACACCTTC.

This chain links TRBV28 with TRBJ1-4; D not resolved. Trimming removed 7 bases from V and 3 bases from J, with 12 bases in between. Germline V gives CDR1 MDHEN, CDR2 SYDVKM. The CDR3 contains 14 residues. The CDR3 DNA reads as TGTGCCAGCACCATTCGGACGGCTAATGAAAAACTGTTTTTT. Translating it yields CASTIRTANEKLFF.